These T cell receptor beta chains were read from a single sample in a study of read filtering for tumor transcriptome and immune sequencing. TCRdb reprocessed the reads with MiXCR, giving one entry per CDR3 protein. The sample contains approximately 20,000 distinct CDR3 sequences, roughly 23% of which appear only once. The sample consisted of a population of CD138-negative cells sorted from bone marrow. These receptors came from a donor aged 40 or older with multiple myeloma. Each CDR3 is given with its conserved first and last residue. A D gene is named only where the DNA matches it firmly. Part of the rows lack a size; the others show once, few, many or a class for expanded clones.

>TRBJ2-7|TRBV28|NA|many
TGTGCCAGCAGTACCCCAGGCCACGAGCAGTACTTC
CASSTPGHEQYF
>TRBJ2-5|TRBV5-8|TRBD2|medium-sized
TGTGCCAGCAGCCGCGGACTAGCGGGAGGGTCGGAGACCCAGTACTTC
CASSRGLAGGSETQYF
>TRBJ2-5|TRBV20-1|TRBD2|NA
TGCAGTGCTAGGGTCGGGCTAGCGGGAGGGCCTCGAGAGACCCAGTACTTC
CSARVGLAGGPRETQYF
>TRBJ2-5|TRBV20-1|NA|medium-sized
TGCAGTGCCTGTGCCCTAACAGGACAGATCCAAGAGACCCAGTACTTC
CSACALTGQIQETQYF
>TRBJ2-1|TRBV18|TRBD2|NA
TGTGCCAGCTCGCCCCCCGCGGGAGGGAGTCGAGGTGAGCGGTTCTTC
CASSPPAGGSRGERFF
>TRBJ2-7|TRBV28|TRBD2|many
TGTGCCAGCACCCCCGGGAGGTCGTGGTACGAGCAGTACTTC
CASTPGRSWYEQYF
>TRBJ2-2|TRBV6-5|NA|many
TGTGCCAGCAGAAGGACAGGCGGGGGCGGGGAGCTGTTTTTT
CASRRTGGGGELFF
>TRBJ2-7|TRBV29-1|NA|many
TGCAGCGCCGGACTTTTCAGCGGCGAGCAGTACTTC
CSAGLFSGEQYF
>TRBJ2-7|TRBV7-2|TRBD2|NA
TGTGCCAGCAGCTTAGCCCTAGCGGGAGACGAGCAGTACTTC
CASSLALAGDEQYF
>TRBJ2-1|TRBV7-9|NA|many
TGTGCCAGCAGACCCGACCGCGGACCCTCCTACAATGAGCAGTTCTTC
CASRPDRGPSYNEQFF
>TRBJ2-7|TRBV5-6|NA|many
TGTGCCAGCAGCTCCCCCCTGACAAAAACCGCCTACGAGCAGTACTTC
CASSSPLTKTAYEQYF
>TRBJ2-3|TRBV11-2|NA|many
TGTGCCAGCATAGCGAGCGGGCATAGCACAGATACGCAGTATTTT
CASIASGHSTDTQYF
>TRBJ2-3|TRBV18|TRBD2|many
TGTGCCAGCTCAGCGGGAGGCGGCACAGATACGCAGTATTTT
CASSAGGGTDTQYF
>TRBJ2-7|TRBV28|NA|many
TGTGCCAGCAGTCTTCTGGGGGGTGGGCAGTACTTC
CASSLLGGGQYF